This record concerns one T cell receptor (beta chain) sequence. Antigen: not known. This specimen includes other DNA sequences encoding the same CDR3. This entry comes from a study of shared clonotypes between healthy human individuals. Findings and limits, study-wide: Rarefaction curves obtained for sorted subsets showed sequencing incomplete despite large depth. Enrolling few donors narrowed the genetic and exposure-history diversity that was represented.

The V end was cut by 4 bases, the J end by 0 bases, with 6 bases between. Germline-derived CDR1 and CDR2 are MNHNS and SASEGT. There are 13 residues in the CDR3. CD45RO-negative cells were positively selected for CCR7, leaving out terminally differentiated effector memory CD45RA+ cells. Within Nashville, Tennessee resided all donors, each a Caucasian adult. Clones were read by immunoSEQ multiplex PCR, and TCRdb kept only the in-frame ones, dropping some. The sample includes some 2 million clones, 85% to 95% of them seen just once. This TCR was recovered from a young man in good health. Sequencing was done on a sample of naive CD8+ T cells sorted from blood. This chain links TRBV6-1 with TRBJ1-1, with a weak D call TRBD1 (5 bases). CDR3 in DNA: TGTGCCAGCAGTGGACAGATGAACACTGAAGCTTTCTTT. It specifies CASSGQMNTEAFF.